These 17 T cell receptor beta chains were all obtained from the same sample, sequenced in a study of blood T cell repertoires in COVID-19. Only in-frame clones appear in the TCRdb table, and some are missing; sequencing was by immunoSEQ multiplex PCR. The sample holds 100,000 to 150,000 clones, over 70% seen once. Material for sequencing was peripheral blood. The receptors derive from a woman between 45 and 65 years old with acute or convalescent COVID-19.

The CDR3, as DNA: TGTGCCAGTAGTAGGACAGGGGCAGAGAGCTATGGCTACACCTTC. This gives the protein CASSRTGAESYGYTF. This sequence joins TRBV19 and TRBJ1-2; 9 bases agree with TRBD1. V lost 4 bases to trimming and J lost 4 bases; unmatched junction nucleotides: 7. This CDR3 is built from 15 residues. From germline, CDR1 is LNHDA and CDR2 SQIVND (reference sequence).

This clone has only a few counts. Different DNA sequences within this sample yield the same CDR3. The chain employs TRBV5-1 and TRBJ1-2; D is ambiguous. Germline values: CDR1 SGHRS, CDR2 YFSETQ. CDR3 length: 13 residues. V was shortened by 0 bases and J by 3 bases, with 6 bases between the two germline ends. CDR3 in DNA: TGCGCCAGCAGCTTGGGGGGAGACTATGGCTACACCTTC. Translating gives CASSLGGDYGYTF.

This chain uses TRBV21-1 with TRBJ1-2; TRBD1 reflects the table's D call only, with no check against the DNA. TRBV21-1 is flagged as a pseudogene. The length of the CDR3 is 20 residues. In DNA form, the CDR3 reads TGTGCCAGCAGCAAAGCGAAAAGAGGAGACAGGGTAGCAATTAACTATGGCTACACCTTC. Its translation is CASSKAKRGDRVAINYGYTF.

The chain couples TRBV19 to TRBJ1-2; 9 bases align to TRBD1. V lost 5 bases, J lost 4 bases, and 5 bases stayed unmatched. From germline, CDR1 is LNHDA and CDR2 SQIVND (reference sequence). The CDR3 consists of 14 residues. CDR3 amino acids: CASSRDRDLYGYTF. Here the CDR3 DNA reads TGTGCCAGTAGTCGGGACAGGGATCTCTATGGCTACACCTTC.

This clone was recorded once. V is TRBV10-2 and J is TRBJ1-1; D ambiguous. Per germline, CDR1 WSHSY and CDR2 SAAADI. The germline V and J ends were trimmed by 3 bases and 7 bases, with 12 bases remaining between them. This CDR3 region has 13 residues. The CDR3 sequence: CASSESRSIEAFF. In DNA form, the CDR3 reads TGCGCCAGCAGTGAATCGAGGAGTATTGAAGCTTTCTTT.

This chain joins TRBV7-3 and TRBJ2-1, with 11 bases matching TRBD2. The CDR3 loop spans 15 amino acids. Germline loops: CDR1 SGHTA, CDR2 FQGTGA. V was clipped by 3 bases and J by 4 bases; unmatched bases: 2. The CDR3 sequence: CASSFSGGDYNEQFF. CDR3 sequence (DNA): TGTGCCAGCAGCTTTAGCGGGGGGGATTACAATGAGCAGTTCTTC.

This rearrangement joins TRBV18 to TRBJ2-7; D might be TRBD1 (5 bases). This CDR3 comprises 13 residues. V lost 2 bases and J 2 bases, leaving 7 bases between the germline ends. Looked up from germline, CDR1 is KGHSH and CDR2 is LQKENI. CDR3: CASSPVQAYEQYF. The CDR3 DNA sequence: TGTGCCAGCTCACCAGTACAGGCCTACGAGCAGTACTTC. Using reference TRBV18 and TRBJ2-7 for the parts outside the CDR3, the full variable domain is NAGVMQNPRHLVRRRGQEARLRCSPMKGHSHVYWYRQLPEEGLKFMVYLQKENIIDESGMPKERFSAEFPKEGPSILRIQQVVRGDSAAYFCASSPVQAYEQYFGPGTRLTVT.

This clone has only a few counts. This rearrangement joins TRBV7-9 to TRBJ2-5; weak D call: TRBD1 (6 bases). Trimming took 2 bases from V and 5 from J, leaving 15 bases between them. Germline CDR1 is SEHNR and CDR2 is FQNEAQ (reference sequence). The CDR3 has 15 residues. Written as DNA, the CDR3 is TGTGCCAGCAGCTTATGGACAGAAAGTCAGGAGACCCAGTACTTC. The encoded protein is CASSLWTESQETQYF.

The sample holds a few counts of this clone. V usage is TRBV3-1 (or the pseudogene TRBV3-2) and J usage is TRBJ1-3, with D hard to call. The V end was cut by 8 bases, the J end by 3 bases, with 14 bases between. Germline V gene data show CDR1 as LGHDT and CDR2 as YNNKEL (reference sequence). This CDR3 is built from 14 residues. DNA of the CDR3: TGTGCCAGCGGGTTTGGAGGAATTGGAAACACCATATATTTT. Amino acid sequence: CASGFGGIGNTIYF.

The J gene is TRBJ2-5, the V gene TRBV15; 8 bases fit TRBD1. Germline trimming cut 2 bases from V and 1 base from J; bases unmatched to any gene: 0. This CDR3 spans 14 amino acids. Per the germline V gene, CDR1 is LNHNV and CDR2 is YYDKDF (reference sequence). The CDR3 reads CATSRQGAQETQYF. The CDR3 nucleotides are TGTGCCACCAGCAGACAGGGGGCCCAAGAGACCCAGTACTTC.

CDR3 bases: TGCGCCAGCAGCGAAGGGACAGCCGCTCTCTATGGCTACACCTTC. It is translated as CASSEGTAALYGYTF. This chain joins TRBV5-1 and TRBJ1-2; 7 bases are shared with TRBD1. There are 15 residues in the CDR3. V dropped 4 bases and J dropped 4; count of bases not matched to a gene: 10. Germline loops: CDR1 SGHRS, CDR2 YFSETQ. Looking up the rest from reference TRBV5-1 and TRBJ1-2 gives the full variable domain: KAGVTQTPRYLIKTRGQQVTLSCSPISGHRSVSWYQQTPGQGLQFLFEYFSETQRNKGNFPGRFSGRQFSNSRSEMNVSTLELGDSALYLCASSEGTAALYGYTFGSGTRLTVV.

This clone has just a few counts. The V call is TRBV5-1, the J call TRBJ2-1; 10 positions match TRBD2. The CDR3 runs to 15 residues. CDR1 and CDR2 (germline): SGHRS, YFSETQ. The V segment lost 4 bases and the J segment 1 base; nucleotides outside the gene matches: 2. This chain's CDR3 is CASSSGGASYNEQFF. The CDR3 nucleotides are TGCGCCAGCAGCAGCGGGGGGGCGTCCTACAATGAGCAGTTCTTC. Together with reference TRBV5-1 and TRBJ2-1, the CDR3 gives the full variable domain: KAGVTQTPRYLIKTRGQQVTLSCSPISGHRSVSWYQQTPGQGLQFLFEYFSETQRNKGNFPGRFSGRQFSNSRSEMNVSTLELGDSALYLCASSSGGASYNEQFFGPGTRLTVL.

The V gene is TRBV29-1, the J gene TRBJ2-3; 8 bases fit TRBD2. CDR3 length: 14 amino acids. Germline V gene data show CDR1 as SQVTM and CDR2 as ANQGSEA. The V and J ends lost 5 bases and 0 bases, in that order; junction bases with no gene match: 4. The DNA of the CDR3 is TGCAGCGTTTTCAAGCGGGGGAGCACAGATACGCAGTATTTT. It translates to CSVFKRGSTDTQYF.

This rearrangement joins TRBV5-6 to TRBJ2-1; maybe TRBD1 (6 bases). The CDR3 is 14 amino acids. The germline V and J ends were trimmed by 4 bases and 5 bases, with 13 bases remaining between them. Germline CDR1 and CDR2: SGHDT and YYEEEE. The CDR3 nucleotides are TGTGCCAGCAGCACGGACAGTTGGGACAATGAGCAGTTCTTC. Translated: CASSTDSWDNEQFF.

The chain combines TRBV6-6 with TRBJ1-5; D gene ambiguous. V lost 4 bases, J lost 5 bases, and 18 bases lay in between. This CDR3 spans 16 amino acids. Germline-derived CDR1 and CDR2 are MNHNY and SVGAGI (reference sequence). The CDR3 DNA sequence: TGTGCCAGCAGTTCCTCCCCCGGGTTTGAGGATCAGCCCCAGCATTTT. Amino acid sequence: CASSSSPGFEDQPQHF.

This chain joins TRBV7-9 and TRBJ1-6; tentative D call: TRBD1 (6 bases). Trimming cost V 11 bases and J 5 bases, with 13 bases left between them. CDR1 is SEHNR and CDR2 is FQNEAQ in the germline V gene (reference sequence). This CDR3 has 13 amino acids. The CDR3, as DNA: TGTGCCTTAGGGGGGGAAAATAATTCACCCCTCCACTTT. The encoded protein is CALGGENNSPLHF.

The rearrangement uses TRBV4-1 and TRBJ1-5, with 8 bases that match TRBD1. The CDR3 is 16 residues long. Trimming at V came to 1 base and at J to 0 bases, leaving 2 bases not matched to a gene. Germline loops: CDR1 MGHRA, CDR2 YSYEKL. The CDR3 protein is CASSQGTGISNQPQHF. CDR3 bases: TGCGCCAGCAGCCAAGGGACAGGGATTAGCAATCAGCCCCAGCATTTT.